The 12 T cell receptor beta chains below come from one sample, sequenced in a study of monozygotic twins with inflammatory bowel disease. Reanalyzing the 5' RACE reads, TCRdb keeps one entry per CDR3 protein, without DNA. This sample's table has 440,000 or so distinct CDR3 sequences. Material for sequencing was blood. Receptors were obtained from a human donor with ulcerative colitis or Crohn's disease, or a healthy co-twin of an affected twin (not recorded which).

This chain connects TRBV7-3 to TRBJ1-2; TCRdb's D call, TRBD1, is unchecked because there is no DNA. The CDR3 loop spans 12 amino acids. Looked up from germline, CDR1 is SGHTA and CDR2 is FQGTGA. CDR3 in amino acids: CASGPGAGGYTF.

The V gene is TRBV7-9, the J gene TRBJ2-5. From germline, CDR1 is SEHNR and CDR2 FQNEAQ (reference sequence). CDR3 length: 12 residues. The CDR3 protein is CASSPHQETRYF.

CDR3 residues: CASSEGQGWNQPQHF. The chain combines TRBV6-2 or TRBV6-3 with TRBJ1-5; TCRdb reports TRBD1, a call that lacks DNA to check it against. The CDR3 spans 15 residues. Germline CDR1 is MNHEY and CDR2 is SVGEGT.

The chain recombines TRBV7-9 with TRBJ2-7; as DNA is missing, the TRBD1 call by TCRdb cannot be tested. This CDR3 has 15 amino acids. Germline CDR1 is SEHNR and CDR2 is FQNEAQ (reference sequence). CDR3 sequence: CASSRPGTVSYEQYF.

The chain couples TRBV27 to TRBJ2-7; TCRdb picks TRBD2, but there is no DNA to check that call. This CDR3 contains 14 residues. CDR1 and CDR2 from the germline V gene are MNHEY and SMNVEV (reference sequence). CDR3: CATRAGLARDEQYF.

The V call is TRBV6-4, the J call TRBJ2-1; TCRdb's D gene call, TRBD1, goes unchecked for lack of DNA. The CDR3 contains 16 residues. CDR1 is MRHNA and CDR2 is SNTAGT in the germline V gene. Here the CDR3 reads CASSPQGGVAYNEQFF.

The V and J genes are TRBV27 and TRBJ2-1; TCRdb gives TRBD2 as the D gene, but with no DNA this cannot be confirmed. The length of the CDR3 is 15 residues. From germline, CDR1 is MNHEY and CDR2 SMNVEV (reference sequence). CDR3 loop: CASTLRASSYNEQFF.

This chain joins TRBV28 and TRBJ2-6. There are 17 residues in the CDR3. The germline V gene encodes CDR1 MDHEN and CDR2 SYDVKM. The CDR3 here is CASSLPPISSGANVLTF.

The chain recombines TRBV12-3 or TRBV12-4 with TRBJ2-1. The CDR3 is made up of 15 amino acids. The CDR3: CASSPTGGVYNEQFF.

The chain is built from TRBV7-6 and TRBJ2-1; TCRdb's D gene call, TRBD2, goes unchecked for lack of DNA. This CDR3 region has 14 residues. Germline V CDR1 and CDR2: SGHVS, FNYEAQ. The CDR3 reads CASSYLAGGNEQFF.

V usage is TRBV25-1 and J usage is TRBJ1-6. The V gene's germline CDR1 is MGHDK and CDR2 SYGVNS. CDR3 length equals 12 residues. CDR3: CASSEGNSPLHF.

The rearrangement uses TRBV4-2 and TRBJ1-2; TCRdb reports TRBD1, a call that lacks DNA to check it against. The CDR3 length is 15 residues. Germline CDR1 reads LGHNA; CDR2 reads YNFKEQ. This CDR3 is CASTTPGQGVVGYTF.